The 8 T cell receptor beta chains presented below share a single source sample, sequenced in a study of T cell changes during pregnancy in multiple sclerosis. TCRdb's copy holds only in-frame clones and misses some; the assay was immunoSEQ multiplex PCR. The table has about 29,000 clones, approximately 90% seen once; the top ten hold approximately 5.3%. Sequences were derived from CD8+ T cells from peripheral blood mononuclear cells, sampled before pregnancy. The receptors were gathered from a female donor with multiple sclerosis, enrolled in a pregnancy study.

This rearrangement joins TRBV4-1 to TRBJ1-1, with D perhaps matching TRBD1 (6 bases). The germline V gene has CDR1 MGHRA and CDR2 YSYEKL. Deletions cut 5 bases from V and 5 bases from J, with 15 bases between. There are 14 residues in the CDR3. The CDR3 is CASSLMGAPTEAFF. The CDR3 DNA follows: TGCGCCAGCAGCTTAATGGGGGCTCCTACTGAAGCTTTCTTT.

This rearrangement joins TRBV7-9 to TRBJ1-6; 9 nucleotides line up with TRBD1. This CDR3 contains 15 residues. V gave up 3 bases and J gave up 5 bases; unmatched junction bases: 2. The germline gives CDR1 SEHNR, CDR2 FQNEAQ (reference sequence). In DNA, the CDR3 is TGTGCCAGCAGCTTGGGACAGGGTAATAATTCACCCCTCCACTTT. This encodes CASSLGQGNNSPLHF.

CDR3 in DNA: TGTGCCAGCAGCCTCGGGATCGGGGAGCTGTTTTTT. Translating it yields CASSLGIGELFF. The chain carries TRBV7-9 and TRBJ2-2, with D perhaps matching TRBD2 (5 bases). This CDR3 has 12 residues. Germline lookup yields CDR1 SEHNR and CDR2 FQNEAQ (reference sequence). With 5 bases removed from V and 7 bases from J, the gap between germline ends came to 8 bases.

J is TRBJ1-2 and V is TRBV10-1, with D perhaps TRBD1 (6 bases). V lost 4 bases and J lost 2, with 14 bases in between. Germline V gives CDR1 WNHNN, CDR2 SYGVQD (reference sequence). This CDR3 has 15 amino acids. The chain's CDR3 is CASSVQGAVNYGYTF. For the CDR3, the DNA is TGCGCCAGCAGTGTACAGGGTGCGGTGAACTATGGCTACACCTTC.

The CDR3 loop reads CASSPPDRVFQTQYF. Written as DNA, the CDR3 is TGTGCCAGCAGCCCCCCGGACAGGGTATTTCAGACCCAGTACTTC. The gene calls are TRBV7-9 and TRBJ2-5; the match to TRBD1 covers 8 bases. The CDR3 has 15 amino acids. Per germline, CDR1 SEHNR and CDR2 FQNEAQ (reference sequence). V shed 5 bases and J 6 bases; nucleotides not matched to a gene: 11.

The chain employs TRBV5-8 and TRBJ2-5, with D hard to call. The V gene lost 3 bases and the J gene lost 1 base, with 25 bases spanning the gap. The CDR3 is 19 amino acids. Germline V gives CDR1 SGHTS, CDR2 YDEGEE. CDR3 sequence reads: CASSSYPSSAYLFQETQYF. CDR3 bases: TGTGCCAGCAGCTCCTACCCCTCTTCCGCTTATCTGTTCCAAGAGACCCAGTACTTC.

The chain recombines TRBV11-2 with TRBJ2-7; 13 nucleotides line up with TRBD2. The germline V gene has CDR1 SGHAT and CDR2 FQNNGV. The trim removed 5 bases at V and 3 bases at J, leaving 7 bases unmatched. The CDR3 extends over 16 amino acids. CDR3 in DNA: TGTGCCAGCAGCCAAGGACTAGCGGGAGTCAACTACGAGCAGTACTTC. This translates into CASSQGLAGVNYEQYF.

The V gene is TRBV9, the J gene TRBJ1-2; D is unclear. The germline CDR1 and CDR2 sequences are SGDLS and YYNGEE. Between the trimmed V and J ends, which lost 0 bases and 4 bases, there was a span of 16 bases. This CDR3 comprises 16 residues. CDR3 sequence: CASSVDREEGGYGYTF. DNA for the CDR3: TGTGCCAGCAGCGTAGATAGGGAAGAGGGTGGCTATGGCTACACCTTC.